This T cell receptor beta chain emerged from a study of blood T cell repertoires in COVID-19. Whole-study context: PBMCs, B-cell-depleted T cells, or T cells provided the cDNA or gDNA that made up the material.

TCRdb's table, derived via immunoSEQ multiplex PCR, lists solely in-frame clones and lacks some. The sample yields 200,000 to 250,000 clones, about 83% seen once. Sequences were obtained from PBMCs or T cells enriched from blood (not recorded which). This receptor was taken from a woman between 50 and 59 years old who had recovered from COVID-19.

For the CDR3, the DNA is TGTGCCAGCAGTTTCGGGGGGTTGGAGAGGACCCAGTACTTC. Amino acids: CASSFGGLERTQYF. This chain uses TRBV6-5 with TRBJ2-5, with 7 bases that match TRBD2. From germline, CDR1 is MNHEY and CDR2 SVGAGI. The J segment lost 7 bases and the V segment lost 4 bases, leaving 9 bases of the junction unmatched. This CDR3 spans 14 amino acids.